The present T cell receptor (beta chain) was sequenced within a study of OX40 agonist ivuxolimab in advanced cancers. Germline V lookup: CDR1 MRHNA, CDR2 SNTAGT. The V gene end was trimmed by 6 bases and the J gene end by 7 bases; junction bases not matched to a gene: 8. This CDR3 is 15 amino acids long. Data came from immunoSEQ multiplex PCR; TCRdb stores just in-frame clones and leaves some out. Here the sample spans about 67,000 clones, 85% to 90% being singletons. The genes are TRBV6-4 and TRBJ2-1; 11 bases fit TRBD2. The sequence derives from an adult with an advanced solid tumor such as melanoma, head and neck, liver or kidney cancer. Here the sequenced sample was CD4+ or CD8+ T cells sorted from blood, taken in a trial of the OX40 agonist ivuxolimab. The CDR3 nucleotides are TGTGCCAGCAGAGCACTAGCGGGGGAGGGGAATGAGCAGTTCTTC. Its translation: CASRALAGEGNEQFF.